This T cell receptor (beta chain) was captured by sequencing in a study of T cells expressing NK-cell markers. Study details: Sequencing of TCR beta repertoires drew on sorted CD3+CD56+NKG2C+, CD3+CD56+NKG2C- and CD3+CD56-NKG2C+ T cells.

TCRdb re-called the 5' RACE reads and catalogs CDR3 proteins one per entry, DNA excluded. The ten top clones account for approximately 3.6%, within a sample of 550,000 to 600,000 distinct CDR3 sequences. The CDR3 sequence is 16 residues long. The source material was blood T cells: a sorted CD56 or NKG2C T cell subset, CD4+ or CD8+ T cells, or bulk PBMC T cells (not recorded which). The chain joins TRBV12-3 or TRBV12-4 to TRBJ2-2; TCRdb reports TRBD2, a call that lacks DNA to check it against. This TCR was recovered from a man younger than 35 in good health. The CDR3 here is CASSPYPISGSGELFF.